This entry concerns a single T cell receptor beta chain. Its antigen target is currently unknown. Per-base quality was not reported, and no clone a single base away is much larger than it. The CDR3 regions of human TCRbeta chains were analyzed by immunosequencing. In the source study's methods: Repertoire TCRs were checked for matches against a reference library of SARS-CoV-2-specific TCRs that had been generated using the MIRA antigen-specificity platform. Breadth was defined as the fraction of unique TCRs that were SARS-CoV-2-associated, and depth was defined as the fraction of total T cells that were SARS-CoV-2-associated. Each spike-specific TCR was assigned to its reactive spike region and to a CD4 or CD8 class using the MIRA data. Log10-transformed breadth and depth values were compared by one-way ANOVA with Sidak's multiple comparisons tests. The table comes from immuneACCESS by way of TCRdb, which keeps in-frame sequences with V and J called. Part of the clones is missing from these tables; in studies checked, under half for an unresolved V gene and the rest for unknown reasons. V, J and clone size reflect that table, while D and trimming were determined from the DNA. Counted in this sample were tens of thousands of clones; 70% to 90% of them appeared once. The ten largest clones take up over 12% of the sample.

From the germline V gene (reference sequence), CDR1 is LGHDT and CDR2 is YNNKEL. Measured from the cysteine to the phenylalanine, the CDR3 is 17 residues long. Just the 51-base CDR3 DNA is kept, in frame starting at base 1. Trimming costs V 0 bases and J 0 bases, and their ends lie 14 bases apart. In the paper's terms, the time point label means: baseline before first vaccination. Vaccinee samples came from UK trials COV001 and COV002, including a single-blind randomized controlled phase 2/3 trial of AZD1222 (ChAdOx1 nCoV-19) in healthy adults. For TCRbeta chain sequencing, PBMC samples from trial participants were taken at day 0 and at day 28 after the second dose. This sample was taken from a study of T cell responses to AZD1222 COVID-19 vaccine (TCRdb year 2021). For the wider study: AZD1222 recipients given second doses at about 4 weeks or at about 12 weeks were pooled, since spike-specific TCR depth and breadth were not found to differ between the two schedules. Trial participants were enrolled into age subgroups of 18-55, 56-69 and 70-plus years, which contained about 150, 28 and 57 TCR-sequenced participants, respectively. TCR sequencing covered 230 or so trial participants: approximately 200 given two doses of AZD1222 and 26 given two doses of MenACWY control vaccine. The paper's findings and limits, for the study overall: No day 14 peak-response samples were available, so repertoires were characterized only after the peak T cell response. In the small 56-69-year group, the increase in depth fell short of significance, most likely because of low power. Conclusions about previously exposed vaccinees are limited because only five to seven AZD1222 recipients were SARS-CoV-2 seropositive at baseline. Reportedly, almost half of the unique spike-specific TCRs recognized epitopes lying outside the regions that are mutated in the B.1.351 and B.1.1.7 variants. After two AZD1222 doses, spike-specific TCR breadth and depth were significantly higher than at day 0 and than in MenACWY recipients. Participants were mostly white British, with more females than males. The authors suggested clonal diversity may have been underestimated. Vaccine-associated CD4 TCRs spanned the whole spike protein, with dominant responses in regions 160-218 and 743-854.

Sample: peripheral blood, taken on day 0 of AZD1222 vaccination. The receptor was isolated from an adult in good health. The chain is assembled from TRBV3-1 (or the pseudogene TRBV3-2) and TRBJ1-2; the D gene is possibly TRBD1, with 6 bases matching. The CDR3 protein sequence reads: CASSQDPADRPNYGYTF. The nucleotide sequence is given as TGTGCCAGCAGCCAAGATCCTGCCGACAGGCCTAACTATGGCTACACCTTC.